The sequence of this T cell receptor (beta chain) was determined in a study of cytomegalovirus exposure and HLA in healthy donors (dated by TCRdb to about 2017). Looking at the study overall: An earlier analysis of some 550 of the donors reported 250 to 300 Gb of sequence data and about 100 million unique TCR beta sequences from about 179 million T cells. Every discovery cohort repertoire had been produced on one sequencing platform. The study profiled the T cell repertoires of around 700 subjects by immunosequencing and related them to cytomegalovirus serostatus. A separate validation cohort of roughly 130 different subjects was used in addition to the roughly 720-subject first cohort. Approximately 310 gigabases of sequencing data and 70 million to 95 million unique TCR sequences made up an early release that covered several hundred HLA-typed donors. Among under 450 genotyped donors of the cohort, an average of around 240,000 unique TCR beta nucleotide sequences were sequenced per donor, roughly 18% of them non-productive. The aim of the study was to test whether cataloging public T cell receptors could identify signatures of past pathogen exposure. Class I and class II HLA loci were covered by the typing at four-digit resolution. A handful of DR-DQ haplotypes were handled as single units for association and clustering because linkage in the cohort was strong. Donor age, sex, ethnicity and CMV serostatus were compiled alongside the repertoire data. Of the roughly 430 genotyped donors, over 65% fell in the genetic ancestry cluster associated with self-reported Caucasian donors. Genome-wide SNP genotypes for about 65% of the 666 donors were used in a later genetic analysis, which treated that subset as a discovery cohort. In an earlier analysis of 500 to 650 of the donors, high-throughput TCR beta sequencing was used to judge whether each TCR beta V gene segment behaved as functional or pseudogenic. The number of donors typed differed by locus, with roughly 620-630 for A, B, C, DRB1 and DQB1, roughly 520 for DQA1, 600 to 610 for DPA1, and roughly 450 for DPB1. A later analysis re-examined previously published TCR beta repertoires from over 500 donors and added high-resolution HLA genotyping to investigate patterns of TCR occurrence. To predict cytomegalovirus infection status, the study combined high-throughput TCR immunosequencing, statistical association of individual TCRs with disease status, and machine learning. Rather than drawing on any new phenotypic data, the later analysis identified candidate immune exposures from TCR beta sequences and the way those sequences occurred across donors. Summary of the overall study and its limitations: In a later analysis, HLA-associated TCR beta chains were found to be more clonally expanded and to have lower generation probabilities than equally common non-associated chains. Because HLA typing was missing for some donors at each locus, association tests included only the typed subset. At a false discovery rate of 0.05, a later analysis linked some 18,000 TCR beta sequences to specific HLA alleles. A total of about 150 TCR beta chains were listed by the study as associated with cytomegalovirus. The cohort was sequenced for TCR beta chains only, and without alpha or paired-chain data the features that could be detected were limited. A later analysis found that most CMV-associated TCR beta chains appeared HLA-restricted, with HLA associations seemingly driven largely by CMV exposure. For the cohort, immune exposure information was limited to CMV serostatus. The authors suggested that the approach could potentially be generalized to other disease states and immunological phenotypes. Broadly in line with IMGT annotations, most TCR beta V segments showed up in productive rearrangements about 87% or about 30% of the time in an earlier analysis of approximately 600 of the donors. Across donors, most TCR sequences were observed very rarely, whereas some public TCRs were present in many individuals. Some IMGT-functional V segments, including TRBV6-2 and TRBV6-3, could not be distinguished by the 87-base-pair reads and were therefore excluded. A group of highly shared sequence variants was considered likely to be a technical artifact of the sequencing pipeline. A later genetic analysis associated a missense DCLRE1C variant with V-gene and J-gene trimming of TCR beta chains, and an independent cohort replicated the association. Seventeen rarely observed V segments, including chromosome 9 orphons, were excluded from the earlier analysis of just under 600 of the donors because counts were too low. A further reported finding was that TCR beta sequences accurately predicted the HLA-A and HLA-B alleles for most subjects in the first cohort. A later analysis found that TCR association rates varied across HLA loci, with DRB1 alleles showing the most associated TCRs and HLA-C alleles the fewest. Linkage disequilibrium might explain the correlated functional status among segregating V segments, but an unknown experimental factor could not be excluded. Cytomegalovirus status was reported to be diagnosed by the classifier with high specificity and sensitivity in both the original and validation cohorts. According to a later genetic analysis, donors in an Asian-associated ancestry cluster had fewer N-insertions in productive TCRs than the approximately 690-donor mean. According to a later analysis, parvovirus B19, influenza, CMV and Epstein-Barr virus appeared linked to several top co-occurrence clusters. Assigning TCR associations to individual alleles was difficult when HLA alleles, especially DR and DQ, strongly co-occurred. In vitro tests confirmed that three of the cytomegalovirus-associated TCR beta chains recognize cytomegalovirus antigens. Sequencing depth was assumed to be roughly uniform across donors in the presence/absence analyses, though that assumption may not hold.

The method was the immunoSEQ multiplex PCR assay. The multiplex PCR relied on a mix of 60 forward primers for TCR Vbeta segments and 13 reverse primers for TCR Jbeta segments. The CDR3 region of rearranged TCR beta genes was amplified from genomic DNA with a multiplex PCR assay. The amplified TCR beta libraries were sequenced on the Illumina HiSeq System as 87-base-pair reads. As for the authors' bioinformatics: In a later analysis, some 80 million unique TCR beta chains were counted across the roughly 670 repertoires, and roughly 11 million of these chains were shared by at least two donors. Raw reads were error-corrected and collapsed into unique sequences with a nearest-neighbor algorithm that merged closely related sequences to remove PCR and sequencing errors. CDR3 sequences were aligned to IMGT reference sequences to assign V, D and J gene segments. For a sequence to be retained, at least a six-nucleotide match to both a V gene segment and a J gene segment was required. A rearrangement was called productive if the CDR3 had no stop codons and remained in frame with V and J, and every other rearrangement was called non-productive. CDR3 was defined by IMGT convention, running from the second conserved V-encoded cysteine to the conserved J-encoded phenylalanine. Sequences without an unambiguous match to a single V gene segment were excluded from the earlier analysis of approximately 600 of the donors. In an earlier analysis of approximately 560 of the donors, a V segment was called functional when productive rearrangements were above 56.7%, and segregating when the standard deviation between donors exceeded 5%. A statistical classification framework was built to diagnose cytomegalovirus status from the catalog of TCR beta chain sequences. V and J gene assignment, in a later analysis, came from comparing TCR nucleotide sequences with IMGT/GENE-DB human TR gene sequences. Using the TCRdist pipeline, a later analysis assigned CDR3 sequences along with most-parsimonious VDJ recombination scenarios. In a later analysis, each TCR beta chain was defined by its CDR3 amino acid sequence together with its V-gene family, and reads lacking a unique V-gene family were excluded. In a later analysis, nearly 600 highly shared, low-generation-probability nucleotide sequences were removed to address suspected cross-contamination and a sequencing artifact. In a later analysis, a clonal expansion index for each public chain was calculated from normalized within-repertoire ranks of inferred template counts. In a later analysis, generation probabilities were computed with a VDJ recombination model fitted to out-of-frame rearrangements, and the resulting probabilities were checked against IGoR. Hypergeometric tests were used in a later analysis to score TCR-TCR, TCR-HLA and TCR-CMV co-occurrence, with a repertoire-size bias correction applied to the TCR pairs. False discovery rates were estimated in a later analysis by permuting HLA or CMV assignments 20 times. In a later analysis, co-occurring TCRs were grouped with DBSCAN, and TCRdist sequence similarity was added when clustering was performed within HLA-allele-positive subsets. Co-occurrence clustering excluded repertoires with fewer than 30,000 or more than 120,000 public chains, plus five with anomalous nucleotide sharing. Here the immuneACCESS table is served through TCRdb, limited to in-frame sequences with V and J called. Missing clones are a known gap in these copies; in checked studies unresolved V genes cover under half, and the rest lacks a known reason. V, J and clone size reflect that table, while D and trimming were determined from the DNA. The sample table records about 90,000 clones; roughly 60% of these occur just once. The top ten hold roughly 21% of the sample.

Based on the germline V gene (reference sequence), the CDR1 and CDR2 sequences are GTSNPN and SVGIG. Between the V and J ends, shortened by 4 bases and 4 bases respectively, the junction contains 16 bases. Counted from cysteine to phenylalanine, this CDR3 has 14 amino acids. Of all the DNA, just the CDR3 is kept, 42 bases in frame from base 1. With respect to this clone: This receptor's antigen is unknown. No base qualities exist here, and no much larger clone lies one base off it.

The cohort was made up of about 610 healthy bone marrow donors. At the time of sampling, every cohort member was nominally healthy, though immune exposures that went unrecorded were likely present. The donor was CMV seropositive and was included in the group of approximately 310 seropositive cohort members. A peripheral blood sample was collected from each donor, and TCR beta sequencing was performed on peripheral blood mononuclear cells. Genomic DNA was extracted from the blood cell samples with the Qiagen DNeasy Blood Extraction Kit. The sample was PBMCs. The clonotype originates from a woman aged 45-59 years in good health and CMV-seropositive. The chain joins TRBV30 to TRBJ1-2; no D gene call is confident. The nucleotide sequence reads TGTGCCTGGATATCCCCCCGGGAAGGCTATGGCTACACCTTC. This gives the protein CAWISPREGYGYTF.